This TCR beta chain is from a study of spatial heterogeneity in lung cancer. Across the whole study: The count of detected beta-chain sequences consistently exceeded that of alpha-chain sequences. More than 8.5 raw reads, on average, carried each unique TCR and UMI combination. Study findings and constraints: One measure, the expanded intratumoral alpha and beta TCR count, tracked tumor mutation counts.

Time point: sample taken at primary tumor resection. Samples were obtained from roughly 65 donors, all untreated early-stage non-small cell lung cancer patients. Unsorted whole RNA samples from tumor, nontumor lung or frozen PBMC were sequenced. Ten or more counts support this clonotype. Antigen: not known. MiXCR, run by TCRdb on the 5' RACE reads, gives a single entry per CDR3 protein. The sample lists about 2,600 distinct CDR3 sequences; approximately 1.5% were seen once. Trimming pared 1 base from V and 0 bases from J, leaving 19 bases between. CDR1 MGHRA and CDR2 YSYEKL come from the germline V gene. CDR3 length: 19 residues.

This specimen was lung tumor tissue, taken at surgery. This TCR came from a male donor with early-stage non-small cell lung cancer. This chain links TRBV4-1 with TRBJ1-5, with D tentatively TRBD1 (6 bases). CDR3 DNA sequence: TGCGCCAGCAGCCAAGGTTTCAGGACAGCCGAAAATAGCAATCAGCCCCAGCATTTT. Protein product: CASSQGFRTAENSNQPQHF.